The 12 T cell receptor beta chains below come from one sample, sequenced in a study of spatial heterogeneity in lung cancer (dated by TCRdb to between 2018 and 2020). To prepare the library, 5' RACE was applied. Sequencing relied on a NextSeq 500. The raw public data were reprocessed by TCRdb itself: fastp quality trimming at Q25, MiXCR clonotype calling, in-frame beta chains only. Here each entry gathers all rows of one CDR3 protein and keeps the most common genes and DNA. Across this sample there are some 25,000 distinct CDR3 sequences, with about 4.5% seen only once. More than 4.5% of the sample comes from the top ten. Explained via the paper, the time point label denotes: sample taken at primary tumor resection. Without any cell sorting, TCR sequencing was performed on whole RNA extracted either from tumor and nontumor lung tissue or from cryopreserved PBMC samples. Here the sequenced sample was PBMCs, taken at surgery. The receptors stem from a male donor with early-stage non-small cell lung cancer.

About this clonotype: A much larger clone differs by one base, so this may be a read error. The chain combines TRBV15 with TRBJ1-5; no definite D call. CDR3 length equals 13 residues. Per the germline V gene, CDR1 is LNHNV and CDR2 is YYDKDF (reference sequence). The germline V and J ends were trimmed by 3 bases and 10 bases, with 13 bases remaining between them. The CDR3 region has the DNA TGTGCCACCAGCAGGAGGACCGATCGACCCCAGCATTTT. It encodes CATSRRTDRPQHF.

This clonotype was counted ten times or more. This rearrangement joins TRBV6-4 to TRBJ2-7; D possibly corresponds to TRBD2 (5 bases). Germline assignment: CDR1 MRHNA and CDR2 SNTAGT. The V and J ends lost 6 bases and 5 bases respectively, with 23 bases between them. The CDR3 runs to 16 residues. In nucleotides, the CDR3 is TGTGCCAGCAGGGGTCGTTTTAAGGGAATGAGGGACGAGCAGTACTTC. This gives the protein CASRGRFKGMRDEQYF.

A remark on this clonotype: With a much larger clone just one base away, this may be a read error. The CDR3, as DNA: TGTGCCAGCAGCTTAGAACATTTTTCACCCCTCCACTTT. It is translated as CASSLEHFSPLHF. The chain has TRBV11-3 and TRBJ1-6; no firm D call. The CDR3 has 13 amino acids. With 0 bases removed from V and 9 bases from J, the gap between germline ends came to 6 bases. Per germline, CDR1 SGHNT and CDR2 YENEEA.

The genes are TRBV18 and TRBJ1-1; no reliable D call. Trimming removed 2 bases from V and 1 base from J, with 8 bases in between. There are 14 residues in the CDR3. Germline CDR1 KGHSH, CDR2 LQKENI. CDR3 protein: CASSPGSENTEAFF. DNA of the CDR3: TGTGCCAGCTCACCAGGGTCAGAGAACACTGAAGCTTTCTTT.

In this sample, this clonotype turned up many times. This likely comes from a read error, as the CDR3 has no conserved phenylalanine or tryptophan at its end. V is TRBV18 and J is TRBJ2-5; TRBD2 agrees at 7 bases. This CDR3 contains 15 residues. Germline CDR1 is KGHSH and CDR2 is LQKENI. V lost 4 bases and J lost 1; bases outside the gene matches: 6. Here the CDR3 reads CASSRTGGFQETQYS. The CDR3, as DNA: TGTGCCAGCTCACGGACGGGAGGCTTCCAAGAGACCCAGTACTCC.

This clonotype qualifies as medium-sized. V usage is TRBV5-1 and J usage is TRBJ2-3; 11 bases agree with TRBD1. There are 15 residues in the CDR3. The V segment lost 3 bases and the J segment 4 bases; nucleotides outside the gene matches: 4. The V gene's germline CDR1 is SGHRS and CDR2 YFSETQ. The CDR3 here is CASSSTGQGADTQYF. CDR3 coding DNA: TGCGCCAGCAGCTCAACGGGACAGGGGGCAGATACGCAGTATTTT.

This clonotype has a count of ten or more. The chain is built from TRBV28 and TRBJ1-2; no firm D call. The CDR3 extends over 11 amino acids. From germline, CDR1 is MDHEN and CDR2 SYDVKM. V was pared by 4 bases and J by 8 bases, with 8 bases between. CDR3 nucleotide sequence: TGTGCCAGCAGTTCCCCTAGGGGCTACACCTTC. Translated: CASSSPRGYTF.

Many counts were recorded for this clonotype. The chain employs TRBV7-2 and TRBJ2-5; D ambiguous. The CDR3 extends over 13 amino acids. CDR1 and CDR2 (germline): SGHTA, FQGNSA. Trimming removed 6 bases at V and 0 bases at J, with 8 bases between. CDR3 amino acids: CASSFTYQETQYF. In DNA form, the CDR3 reads TGTGCCAGCAGTTTCACGTACCAAGAGACCCAGTACTTC. The variable domain in full, with the rest retrieved from reference TRBV7-2 and TRBJ2-5, is GAGVSQSPSNKVTEKGKDVELRCDPISGHTALYWYRQSLGQGLEFLIYFQGNSAPDKSGLPSDRFSAERTGGSVSTLTIQRTQQEDSAVYLCASSFTYQETQYFGPGTRLLVL.

This clonotype was seen repeatedly, ten times or more. This chain uses TRBV28 with TRBJ2-1; 14 bases map to TRBD2. The CDR3 has 18 amino acids. The germline V gene encodes CDR1 MDHEN and CDR2 SYDVKM. After removal of 5 bases from V and 7 bases from J, the junction contained 13 bases not matched to a gene. Written as DNA, the CDR3 is TGTGCCAGCAGTCTCTCGGGACTAGCGGGAGTCCGCTGGAATGAGCAGTTCTTC. It specifies CASSLSGLAGVRWNEQFF.

This clonotype was seen many times. This rearrangement joins TRBV2 to TRBJ1-5; possibly TRBD1 for D (6 bases). V lost 8 bases and J lost 3, with 14 bases in between. CDR1 is SNHLY, CDR2 FYNNEI, per germline. This CDR3 is 14 amino acids long. The CDR3 loop is CASLGGRTNQPQHF. CDR3 nucleotide sequence: TGTGCCAGCTTGGGGGGCCGGACCAATCAGCCCCAGCATTTT.

This clonotype was seen many times. This chain joins TRBV27 and TRBJ2-2, with 9 bases lining up with TRBD1. CDR3 size: 15 residues. Germline CDR1 MNHEY, CDR2 SMNVEV (reference sequence). Germline trimming cut 5 bases from V and 6 bases from J; bases unmatched to any gene: 7. This CDR3 reads CASSPQGALAGELFF. In DNA, the CDR3 is TGTGCCAGCAGTCCACAGGGGGCCCTCGCCGGGGAGCTGTTTTTT.

This clonotype was counted at least ten times. The chain couples TRBV5-1 to TRBJ2-7; 10 bases line up with TRBD2. The CDR3 has 16 residues. Trimming at V came to 3 bases and at J to 2 bases, leaving 8 bases not matched to a gene. Germline CDR1 and CDR2: SGHRS and YFSETQ. The CDR3 nucleotides are TGCGCCAGCAGCTCTGGCCCAACTAGCGGGGCCTACGAGCAGTACTTC. It is translated as CASSSGPTSGAYEQYF.